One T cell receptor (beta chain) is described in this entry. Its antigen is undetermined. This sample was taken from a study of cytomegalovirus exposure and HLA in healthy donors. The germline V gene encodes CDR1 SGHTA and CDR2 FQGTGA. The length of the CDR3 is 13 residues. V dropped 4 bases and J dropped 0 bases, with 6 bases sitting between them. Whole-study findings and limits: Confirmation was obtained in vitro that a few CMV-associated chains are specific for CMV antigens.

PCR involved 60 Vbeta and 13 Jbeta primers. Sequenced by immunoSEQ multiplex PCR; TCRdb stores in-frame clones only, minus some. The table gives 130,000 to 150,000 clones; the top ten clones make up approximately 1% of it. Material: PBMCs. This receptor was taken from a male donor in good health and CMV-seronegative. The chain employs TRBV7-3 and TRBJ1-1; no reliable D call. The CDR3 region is CASSSQMNTEAFF. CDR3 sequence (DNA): TGTGCCAGCAGCTCACAGATGAACACTGAAGCTTTCTTT. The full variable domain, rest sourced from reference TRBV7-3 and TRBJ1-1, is GAGVSQTPSNKVTEKGKYVELRCDPISGHTALYWYRQSLGQGPEFLIYFQGTGAADDSGLPNDRFFAVRPEGSVSTLKIQRTERGDSAVYLCASSSQMNTEAFFGQGTRLTVV.